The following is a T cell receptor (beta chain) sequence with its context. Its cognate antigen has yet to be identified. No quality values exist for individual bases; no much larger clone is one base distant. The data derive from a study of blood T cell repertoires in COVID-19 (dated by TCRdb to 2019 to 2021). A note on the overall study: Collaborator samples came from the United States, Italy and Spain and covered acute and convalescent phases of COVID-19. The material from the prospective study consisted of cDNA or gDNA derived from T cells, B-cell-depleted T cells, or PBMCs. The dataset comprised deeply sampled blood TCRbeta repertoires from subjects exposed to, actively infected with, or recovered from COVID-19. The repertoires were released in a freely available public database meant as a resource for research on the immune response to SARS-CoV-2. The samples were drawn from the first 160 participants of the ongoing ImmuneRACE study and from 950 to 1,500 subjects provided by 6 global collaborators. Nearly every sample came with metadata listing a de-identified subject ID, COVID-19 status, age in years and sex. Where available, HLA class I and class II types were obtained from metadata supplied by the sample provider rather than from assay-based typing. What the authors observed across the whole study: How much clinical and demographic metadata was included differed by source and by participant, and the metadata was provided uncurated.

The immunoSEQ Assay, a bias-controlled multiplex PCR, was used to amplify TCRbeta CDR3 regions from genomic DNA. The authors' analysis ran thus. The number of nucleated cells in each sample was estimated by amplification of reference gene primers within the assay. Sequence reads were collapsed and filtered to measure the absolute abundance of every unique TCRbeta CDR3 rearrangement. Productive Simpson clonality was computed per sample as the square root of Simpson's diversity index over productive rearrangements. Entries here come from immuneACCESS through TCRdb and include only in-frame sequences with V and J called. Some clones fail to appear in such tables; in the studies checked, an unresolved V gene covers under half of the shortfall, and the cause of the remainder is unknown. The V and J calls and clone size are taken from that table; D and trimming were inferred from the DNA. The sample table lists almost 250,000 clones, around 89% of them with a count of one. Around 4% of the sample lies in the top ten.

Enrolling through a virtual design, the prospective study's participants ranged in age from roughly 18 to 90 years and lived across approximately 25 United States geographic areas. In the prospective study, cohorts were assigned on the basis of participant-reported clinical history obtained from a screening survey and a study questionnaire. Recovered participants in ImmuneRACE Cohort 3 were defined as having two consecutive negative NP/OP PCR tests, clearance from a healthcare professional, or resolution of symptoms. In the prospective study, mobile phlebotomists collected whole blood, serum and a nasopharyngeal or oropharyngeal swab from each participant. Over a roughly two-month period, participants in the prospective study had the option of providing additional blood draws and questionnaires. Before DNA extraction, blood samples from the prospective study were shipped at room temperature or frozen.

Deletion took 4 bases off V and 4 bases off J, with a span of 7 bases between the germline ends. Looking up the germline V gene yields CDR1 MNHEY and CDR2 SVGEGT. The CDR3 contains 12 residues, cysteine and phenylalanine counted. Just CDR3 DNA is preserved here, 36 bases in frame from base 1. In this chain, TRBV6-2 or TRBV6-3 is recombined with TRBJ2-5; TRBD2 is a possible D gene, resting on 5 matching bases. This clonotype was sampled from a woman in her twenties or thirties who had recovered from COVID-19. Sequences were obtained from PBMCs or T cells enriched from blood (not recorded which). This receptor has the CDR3 CASSSAGETQYF. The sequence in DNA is TGTGCCAGCAGTTCGGCGGGAGAGACCCAGTACTTC.